This is a list of T cell receptor beta chains from one sample in a study of shared clonotypes between healthy human individuals. Sequencing was performed with immunoSEQ multiplex PCR; in TCRdb, only in-frame clones are kept and a portion is missing. Among 450,000 to 500,000 clones, less than 80% were seen once, and the ten largest hold approximately 13%. Sequenced material: PBMCs. These receptors were taken from a woman between 35 and 50 years old in good health. Some clones in this sample may be carry-over from other donors' samples. Each CDR3 is given with its conserved first and last residue. A D gene is named only where the DNA matches it firmly. For some rows the clone size is stated as once, few or many, or as a class when expanded; others skip it.

size: -
V: TRBV7-2
J: TRBJ2-7
D: TRBD1
CDR3: CASSFGTGTYEQYF
DNA: TGTGCCAGCAGTTTCGGGACAGGAACCTACGAGCAGTACTTC

size: -
V: TRBV10-3
J: TRBJ1-4
D: TRBD1
CDR3: CAISRQGAGEKLFF
DNA: TGTGCCATCAGCCGACAGGGGGCGGGAGAAAAACTGTTTTTT

size: -
V: TRBV6-5
J: TRBJ2-3
D: -
CDR3: CASSSVGGAGDTQYF
DNA: TGTGCCAGCAGTTCCGTCGGGGGAGCAGGGGATACGCAGTATTTT

size: -
V: TRBV6-1
J: TRBJ2-5
D: -
CDR3: CASSEGFRAQYF
DNA: TGTGCCAGCAGTGAGGGATTCAGGGCACAGTACTTC

size: -
V: TRBV7-2
J: TRBJ1-1
D: TRBD1
CDR3: CASSRRQGAIGGTEAFF
DNA: TGTGCCAGCAGCAGACGACAGGGGGCAATAGGGGGCACTGAAGCTTTCTTT

size: few
V: TRBV7-6
J: TRBJ1-5
D: TRBD1
CDR3: CASSSRQGGEPQHF
DNA: TGTGCCAGCAGCTCCCGACAGGGCGGTGAGCCCCAGCATTTT

size: -
V: TRBV19
J: TRBJ1-1
D: -
CDR3: CASCSRGTEAFF
DNA: TGTGCCAGTTGTTCTCGGGGCACTGAAGCTTTCTTT

size: once
V: TRBV2
J: TRBJ2-7
D: -
CDR3: CASRIREIYEQYF
DNA: TGTGCCAGCAGAATCAGGGAAATTTACGAGCAGTACTTC

size: -
V: TRBV7-3
J: TRBJ1-1
D: -
CDR3: CASSLDSSNTEAFF
DNA: TGTGCCAGCAGCTTAGACAGTTCGAACACTGAAGCTTTCTTT

size: -
V: TRBV19
J: TRBJ2-7
D: TRBD1
CDR3: CASTKGGTGMPYEQYF
DNA: TGTGCCAGTACCAAGGGAGGGACAGGGATGCCCTACGAGCAGTACTTC

size: once
V: TRBV2
J: TRBJ1-1
D: -
CDR3: CASSERQITEAFF
DNA: TGTGCCAGCTCTGAGCGGCAAATCACTGAAGCTTTCTTT

size: -
V: TRBV5-4
J: TRBJ2-7
D: TRBD1
CDR3: CASSYNRDRDDEQYF
DNA: TGTGCCAGCAGCTATAACCGGGACAGGGATGACGAGCAGTACTTC

size: many
V: TRBV18
J: TRBJ1-5
D: TRBD1
CDR3: CASSPGTASNQPQHF
DNA: TGTGCCAGCTCACCGGGGACAGCTAGCAATCAGCCCCAGCATTTT

size: -
V: TRBV29-1
J: TRBJ2-2
D: -
CDR3: CSVMGRSHTGELFF
DNA: TGCAGCGTCATGGGCAGGTCTCACACCGGGGAGCTGTTTTTT

size: -
V: TRBV19
J: TRBJ2-1
D: TRBD2
CDR3: CASSNRGHSGSSYNEQFF
DNA: TGTGCCAGTAGTAACCGGGGTCATAGCGGGAGCTCCTACAATGAGCAGTTCTTC

size: few
V: TRBV7-9
J: TRBJ2-4
D: -
CDR3: CASSLAYLPVDKNIQYF
DNA: TGTGCCAGCAGCTTAGCGTATCTCCCCGTGGACAAAAACATTCAGTACTTC

size: -
V: TRBV7-6
J: TRBJ2-3
D: TRBD1
CDR3: CASSFGTGSSTDTQYF
DNA: TGTGCCAGCAGCTTCGGGACAGGTTCTAGCACAGATACGCAGTATTTT

size: many
V: TRBV19
J: TRBJ1-3
D: -
CDR3: CASTGFLSGNTIYF
DNA: TGTGCCAGTACGGGGTTCCTCTCTGGAAACACCATATATTTT

size: once
V: TRBV7-9
J: TRBJ1-1
D: -
CDR3: CASSLALGGLTEAFF
DNA: TGTGCCAGCAGCTTAGCGCTGGGGGGGCTCACTGAAGCTTTCTTT

size: -
V: TRBV7-2
J: TRBJ1-2
D: -
CDR3: CASSPEGGGKANGYTF
DNA: TGTGCCAGCAGCCCGGAAGGGGGGGGGAAGGCAAATGGCTACACCTTC

size: -
V: TRBV4-1
J: TRBJ2-2
D: TRBD1
CDR3: CASSQPGTGGLYTGELFF
DNA: TGCGCCAGCAGCCAACCAGGGACAGGGGGGCTGTACACCGGGGAGCTGTTTTTT

size: -
V: TRBV6-5
J: TRBJ2-3
D: -
CDR3: CASRLPGADTQYF
DNA: TGTGCCAGCAGGCTGCCCGGGGCAGATACGCAGTATTTT

size: -
V: TRBV4-2
J: TRBJ1-1
D: -
CDR3: CASSQGTYTEAFF
DNA: TGTGCCAGCAGCCAGGGGACGTACACTGAAGCTTTCTTT

size: few
V: TRBV2
J: TRBJ1-1
D: -
CDR3: CASSGRAAREAFF
DNA: TGTGCCAGCAGTGGTAGGGCAGCTCGTGAAGCTTTCTTT

size: few
V: TRBV10-3
J: TRBJ2-6
D: TRBD1
CDR3: CAISNTGTGNSGANVLTF
DNA: TGTGCCATCTCCAACACCGGGACAGGAAACTCTGGGGCCAACGTCCTGACTTTC

size: -
V: TRBV9
J: TRBJ2-7
D: TRBD2
CDR3: CASSVSSGGYEQYF
DNA: TGTGCCAGCAGCGTCAGTAGCGGGGGATACGAGCAGTACTTC

size: -
V: TRBV7-3
J: TRBJ1-2
D: TRBD1
CDR3: CASSTGQGAVYGYTF
DNA: TGTGCCAGCAGCACGGGACAGGGGGCGGTCTATGGCTACACCTTC

size: -
V: TRBV19
J: TRBJ2-1
D: TRBD1
CDR3: CASSPGTGRRVLGHNEQFF
DNA: TGTGCCAGTAGTCCGGGGACAGGGCGGCGCGTCTTGGGACACAATGAGCAGTTCTTC

size: -
V: TRBV7-9
J: TRBJ2-7
D: TRBD1
CDR3: CASSQGTGGEQYF
DNA: TGTGCCAGCAGCCAAGGGACAGGGGGGGAGCAGTACTTC

size: -
V: TRBV28
J: TRBJ1-3
D: -
CDR3: CASTLPGTASGNTIYF
DNA: TGTGCCAGCACTCTACCAGGGACGGCATCTGGAAACACCATATATTTT

size: -
V: TRBV6-5
J: TRBJ1-2
D: -
CDR3: CASSYAGTNYGYTF
DNA: TGTGCCAGCAGTTACGCAGGGACTAACTATGGCTACACCTTC

size: -
V: TRBV5-1
J: TRBJ2-7
D: -
CDR3: CASSLGLAPDYEQYF
DNA: TGCGCCAGCAGCTTGGGGCTAGCGCCTGACTACGAGCAGTACTTC

size: -
V: TRBV5-5
J: TRBJ2-5
D: -
CDR3: CASSLTLTRRETQYF
DNA: TGTGCCAGCAGCTTGACTCTTACTAGACGGGAGACCCAGTACTTC

size: -
V: TRBV19
J: TRBJ2-5
D: TRBD2
CDR3: CASSAGGSQETQYF
DNA: TGTGCCAGTAGTGCGGGAGGCTCGCAAGAGACCCAGTACTTC

size: -
V: TRBV9
J: TRBJ1-3
D: -
CDR3: CASSASLTSGNTIYF
DNA: TGTGCCAGCAGCGCCTCACTGACCTCTGGAAACACCATATATTTT

size: -
V: TRBV7-9
J: TRBJ2-7
D: -
CDR3: CASSLPIGRIGAYEQYF
DNA: TGTGCCAGCAGTTTACCAATCGGGAGAATTGGAGCCTACGAGCAGTACTTC

size: -
V: TRBV28
J: TRBJ2-6
D: TRBD1
CDR3: CASTSEQGWGANVLTF
DNA: TGTGCCAGCACCTCCGAACAGGGGTGGGGGGCCAACGTCCTGACTTTC

size: -
V: TRBV7-8
J: TRBJ2-7
D: -
CDR3: CASSFDRSSYEQYF
DNA: TGTGCCAGCAGTTTTGACCGATCTTCCTACGAGCAGTACTTC

size: many
V: TRBV5-6
J: TRBJ2-7
D: TRBD2
CDR3: CASSLAGTSNSYEQYF
DNA: TGTGCCAGCAGCTTGGCCGGGACTAGCAATAGTTACGAGCAGTACTTC

size: few
V: TRBV21-1
J: TRBJ2-1
D: -
CDR3: CASSKIGRERHQHEQFF
DNA: TGTGCCAGCAGCAAAATAGGGAGGGAGAGACATCAGCATGAGCAGTTCTTC